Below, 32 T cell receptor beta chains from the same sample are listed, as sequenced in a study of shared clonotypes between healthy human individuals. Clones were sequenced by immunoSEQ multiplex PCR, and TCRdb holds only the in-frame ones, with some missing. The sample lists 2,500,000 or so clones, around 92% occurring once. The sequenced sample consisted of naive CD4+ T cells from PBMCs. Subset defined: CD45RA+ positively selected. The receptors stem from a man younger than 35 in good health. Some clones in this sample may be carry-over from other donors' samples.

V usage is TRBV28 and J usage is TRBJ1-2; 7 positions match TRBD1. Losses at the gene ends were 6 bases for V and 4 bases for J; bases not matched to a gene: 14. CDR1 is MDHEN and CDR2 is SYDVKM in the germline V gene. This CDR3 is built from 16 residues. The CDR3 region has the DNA TGTGCCAGCAGAGTACCAGCCAGGGGGTCGAGCTATGGCTACACCTTC. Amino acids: CASRVPARGSSYGYTF.

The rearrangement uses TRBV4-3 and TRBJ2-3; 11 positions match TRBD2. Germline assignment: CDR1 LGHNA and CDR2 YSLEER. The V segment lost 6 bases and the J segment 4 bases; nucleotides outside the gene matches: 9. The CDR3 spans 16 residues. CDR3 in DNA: TGCGCCAGCAGTCGCATAGCGGGAGGGCCCCCAGATACGCAGTATTTT. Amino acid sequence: CASSRIAGGPPDTQYF.

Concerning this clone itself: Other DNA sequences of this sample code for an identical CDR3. The CDR3 region is CASSLRGSNYGYTF. DNA for the CDR3: TGTGCCAGCAGCCTCCGGGGATCTAACTATGGCTACACCTTC. The rearrangement links TRBV7-2 to TRBJ1-2; D call uncertain. V gave up 5 bases and J gave up 0 bases, with 10 bases separating them. Germline values: CDR1 SGHTA, CDR2 FQGNSA. CDR3 length: 14 residues.

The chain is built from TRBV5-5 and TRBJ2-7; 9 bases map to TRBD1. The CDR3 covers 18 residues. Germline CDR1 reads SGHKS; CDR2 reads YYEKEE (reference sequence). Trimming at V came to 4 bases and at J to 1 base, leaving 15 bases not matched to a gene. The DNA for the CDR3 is TGTGCCAGCAGCCGCTATGGGACAGGGAGTGTAGGGTCCTACGAGCAGTACTTC. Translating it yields CASSRYGTGSVGSYEQYF. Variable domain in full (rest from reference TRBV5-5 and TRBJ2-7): DAGVTQSPTHLIKTRGQQVTLRCSPISGHKSVSWYQQVLGQGPQFIFQYYEKEERGRGNFPDRFSARQFPNYSSELNVNALLLGDSALYLCASSRYGTGSVGSYEQYFGPGTRLTVT.

CDR3 DNA sequence: TGTGCCAGCAGCTCTAGACAGGGCCCCACGAGCACAGATACGCAGTATTTT. Protein sequence: CASSSRQGPTSTDTQYF. The J gene is TRBJ2-3, the V gene TRBV11-2; the match to TRBD1 covers 7 bases. CDR1 SGHAT and CDR2 FQNNGV come from the germline V gene. The junction had 10 bases not matched to a gene; V was cut back by 4 bases and J by 0 bases. This CDR3 region has 17 residues. The full variable domain, completed using reference TRBV11-2 and TRBJ2-3, is EAGVAQSPRYKIIEKRQSVAFWCNPISGHATLYWYQQILGQGPKLLIQFQNNGVVDDSQLPKDRFSAERLKGVDSTLKIQPAKLEDSAVYLCASSSRQGPTSTDTQYFGPGTRLTVL.

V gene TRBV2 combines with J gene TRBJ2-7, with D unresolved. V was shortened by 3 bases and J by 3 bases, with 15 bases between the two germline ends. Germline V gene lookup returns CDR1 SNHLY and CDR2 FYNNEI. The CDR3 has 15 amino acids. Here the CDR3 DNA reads TGTGCCAGCAGTGAGCACTTTCAAAGTCGCTACGAGCAGTACTTC. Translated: CASSEHFQSRYEQYF.

The CDR3 is CASTLPGGDEQYF. DNA for the CDR3: TGTGCCAGCACCCTCCCCGGGGGAGACGAGCAGTACTTC. V is TRBV28 and J is TRBJ2-7; tentatively, D is TRBD2 (6 bases). Germline CDR1 and CDR2: MDHEN and SYDVKM. The CDR3 loop spans 13 amino acids. V shed 7 bases and J shed 5 bases, with 15 bases lying between them.

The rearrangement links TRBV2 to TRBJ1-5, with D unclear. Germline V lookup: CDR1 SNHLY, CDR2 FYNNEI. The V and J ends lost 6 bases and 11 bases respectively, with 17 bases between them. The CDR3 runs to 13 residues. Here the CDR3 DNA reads TGTGCCAGCAGCCACGACGGTGTGCAGGCCCAGCATTTT. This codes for CASSHDGVQAQHF.

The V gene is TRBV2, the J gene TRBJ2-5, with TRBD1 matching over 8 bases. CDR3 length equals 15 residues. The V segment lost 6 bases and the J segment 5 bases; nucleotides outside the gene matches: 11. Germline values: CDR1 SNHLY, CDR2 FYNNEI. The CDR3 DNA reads TGTGCCAGCAGGGAAAATTCAGGGGGCGGTGAGACCCAGTACTTC. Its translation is CASRENSGGGETQYF.

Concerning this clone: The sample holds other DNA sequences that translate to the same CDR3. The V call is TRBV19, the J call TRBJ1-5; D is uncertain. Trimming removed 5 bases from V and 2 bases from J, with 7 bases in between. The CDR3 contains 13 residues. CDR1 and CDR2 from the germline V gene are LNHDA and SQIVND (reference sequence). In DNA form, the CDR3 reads TGTGCCAGTAGTGACCGGGGCAATCAGCCCCAGCATTTT. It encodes CASSDRGNQPQHF.

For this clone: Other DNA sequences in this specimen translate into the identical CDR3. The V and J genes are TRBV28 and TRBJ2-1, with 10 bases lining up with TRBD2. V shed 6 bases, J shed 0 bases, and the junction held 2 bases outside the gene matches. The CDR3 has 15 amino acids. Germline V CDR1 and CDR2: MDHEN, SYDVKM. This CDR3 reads CASSPSGSSYNEQFF. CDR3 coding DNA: TGTGCCAGCAGCCCTAGCGGGAGCTCCTACAATGAGCAGTTCTTC.

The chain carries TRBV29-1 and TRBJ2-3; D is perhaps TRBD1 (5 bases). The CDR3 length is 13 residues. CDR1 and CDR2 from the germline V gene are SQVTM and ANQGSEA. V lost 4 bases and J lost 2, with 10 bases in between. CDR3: CSVGGEFTDTQYF. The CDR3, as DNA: TGCAGCGTTGGGGGCGAATTCACAGATACGCAGTATTTT.

CDR3 sequence reads: CASSPPGEPYEQYF. The DNA for the CDR3 is TGTGCCAGCTCACCACCTGGGGAGCCCTACGAGCAGTACTTC. This rearrangement joins TRBV18 to TRBJ2-7, with D tentatively TRBD2 (5 bases). This CDR3 region has 14 residues. Germline V gene lookup returns CDR1 KGHSH and CDR2 LQKENI. Trimming took 0 bases from V and 2 from J, leaving 8 bases between them.

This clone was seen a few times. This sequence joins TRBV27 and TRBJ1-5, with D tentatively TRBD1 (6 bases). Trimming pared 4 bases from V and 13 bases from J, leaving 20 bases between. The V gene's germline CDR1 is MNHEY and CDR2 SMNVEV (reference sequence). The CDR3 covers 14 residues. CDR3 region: CASSSTPLAGVQHF. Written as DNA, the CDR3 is TGTGCCAGCAGTTCTACTCCCCTGGCAGGGGTTCAGCATTTT.

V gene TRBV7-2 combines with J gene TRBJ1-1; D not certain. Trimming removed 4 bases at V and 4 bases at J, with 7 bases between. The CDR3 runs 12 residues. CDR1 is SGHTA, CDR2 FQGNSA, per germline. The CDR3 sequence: CASSSASTEAFF. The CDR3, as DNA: TGTGCCAGCAGCTCGGCGTCCACTGAAGCTTTCTTT.

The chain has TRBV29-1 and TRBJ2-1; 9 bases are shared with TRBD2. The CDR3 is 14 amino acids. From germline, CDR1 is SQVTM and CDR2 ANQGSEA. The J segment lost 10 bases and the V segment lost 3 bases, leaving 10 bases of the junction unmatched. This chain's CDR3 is CSVELASGNREQFF. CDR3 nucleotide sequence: TGCAGCGTTGAGTTGGCTAGCGGGAATAGGGAGCAGTTCTTC.

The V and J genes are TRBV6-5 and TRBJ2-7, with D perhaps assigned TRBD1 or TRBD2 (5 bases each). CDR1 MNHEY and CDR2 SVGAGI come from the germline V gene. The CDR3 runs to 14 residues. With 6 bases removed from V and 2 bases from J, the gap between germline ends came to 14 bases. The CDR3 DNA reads TGTGCCAGCAGCCCACGGGGCCGTACCTACGAGCAGTACTTC. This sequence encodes CASSPRGRTYEQYF.

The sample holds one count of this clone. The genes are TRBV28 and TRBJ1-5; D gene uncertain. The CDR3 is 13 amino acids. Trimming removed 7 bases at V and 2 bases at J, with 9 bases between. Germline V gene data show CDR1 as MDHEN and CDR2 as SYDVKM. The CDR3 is CASIHTGNQPQHF. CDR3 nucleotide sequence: TGTGCCAGCATCCACACTGGCAATCAGCCCCAGCATTTT.

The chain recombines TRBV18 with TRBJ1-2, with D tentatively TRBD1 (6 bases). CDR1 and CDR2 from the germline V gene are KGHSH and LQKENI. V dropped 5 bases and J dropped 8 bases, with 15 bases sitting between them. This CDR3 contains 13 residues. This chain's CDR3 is CASSRDTELGYTF. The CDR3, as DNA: TGTGCCAGCTCAAGGGACACGGAATTGGGCTACACCTTC.

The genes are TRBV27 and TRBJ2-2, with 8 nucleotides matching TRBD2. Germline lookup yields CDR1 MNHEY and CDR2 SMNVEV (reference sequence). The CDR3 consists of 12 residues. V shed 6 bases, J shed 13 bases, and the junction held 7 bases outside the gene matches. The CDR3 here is CASRRGSGTLFF. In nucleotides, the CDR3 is TGTGCCAGCAGGCGCGGTAGCGGGACGCTGTTTTTT.

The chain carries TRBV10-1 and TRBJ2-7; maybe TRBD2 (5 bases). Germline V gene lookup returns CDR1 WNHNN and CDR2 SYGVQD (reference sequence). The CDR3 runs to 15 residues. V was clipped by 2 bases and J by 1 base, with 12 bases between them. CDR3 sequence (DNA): TGCGCCAGCAGTGAGGGCGCGGGCCCATCCTACGAGCAGTACTTC. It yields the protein CASSEGAGPSYEQYF.

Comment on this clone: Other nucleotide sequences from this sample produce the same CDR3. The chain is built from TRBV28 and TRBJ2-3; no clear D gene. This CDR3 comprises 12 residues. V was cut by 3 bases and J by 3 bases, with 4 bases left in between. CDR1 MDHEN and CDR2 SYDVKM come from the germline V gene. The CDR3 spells CASSFSTDTQYF. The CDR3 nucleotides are TGTGCCAGCAGTTTCAGTACAGATACGCAGTATTTT.

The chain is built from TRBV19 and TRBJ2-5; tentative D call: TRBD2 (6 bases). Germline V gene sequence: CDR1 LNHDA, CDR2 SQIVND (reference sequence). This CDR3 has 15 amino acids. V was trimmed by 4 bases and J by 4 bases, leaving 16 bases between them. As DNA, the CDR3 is TGTGCCAGTAGTACCGGACGGGGGTTGCGAGAGACCCAGTACTTC. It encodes CASSTGRGLRETQYF.

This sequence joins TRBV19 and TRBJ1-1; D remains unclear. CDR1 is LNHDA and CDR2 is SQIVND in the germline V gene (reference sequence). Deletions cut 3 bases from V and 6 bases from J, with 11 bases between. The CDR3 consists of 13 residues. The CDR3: CASSIMGYAEAFF. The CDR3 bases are TGTGCCAGTAGTATTATGGGGTACGCTGAAGCTTTCTTT.

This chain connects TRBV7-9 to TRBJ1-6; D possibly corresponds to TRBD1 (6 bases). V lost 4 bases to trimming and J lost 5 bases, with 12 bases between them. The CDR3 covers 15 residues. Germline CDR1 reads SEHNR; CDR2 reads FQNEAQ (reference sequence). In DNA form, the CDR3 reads TGTGCCAGCAGCTCCTTCGGGGGCGATAATTCACCCCTCCACTTT. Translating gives CASSSFGGDNSPLHF.

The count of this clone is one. The CDR3 reads CASSAGQGAQVSSTDTQYF. Written as DNA, the CDR3 is TGTGCCAGCAGCGCTGGACAGGGGGCGCAGGTCAGTAGCACAGATACGCAGTATTTT. V is TRBV21-1 and J is TRBJ2-3; the table's D call, TRBD1, has no DNA check behind it. TRBV21-1 is classified as a pseudogene. The CDR3 runs 19 residues.

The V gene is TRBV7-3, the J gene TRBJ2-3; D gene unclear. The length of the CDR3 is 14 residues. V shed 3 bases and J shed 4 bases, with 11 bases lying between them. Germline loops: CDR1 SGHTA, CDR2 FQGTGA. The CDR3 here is CASSFGSEPDTQYF. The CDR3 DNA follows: TGTGCCAGCAGCTTTGGCTCAGAACCAGATACGCAGTATTTT.

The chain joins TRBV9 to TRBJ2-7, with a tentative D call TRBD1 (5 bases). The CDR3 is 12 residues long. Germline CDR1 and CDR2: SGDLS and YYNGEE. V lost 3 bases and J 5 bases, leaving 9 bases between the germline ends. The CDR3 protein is CASSEGNDEQYF. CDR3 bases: TGTGCCAGCAGCGAGGGGAACGACGAGCAGTACTTC.

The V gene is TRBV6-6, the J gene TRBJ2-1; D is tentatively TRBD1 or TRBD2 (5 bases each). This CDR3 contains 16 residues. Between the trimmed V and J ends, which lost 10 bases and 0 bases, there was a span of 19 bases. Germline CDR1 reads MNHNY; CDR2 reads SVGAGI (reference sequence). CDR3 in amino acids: CATENPGPSSYNEQFF. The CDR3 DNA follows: TGTGCCACCGAAAATCCGGGACCCAGCTCCTACAATGAGCAGTTCTTC.

CDR3 region: CASSIAAGSYEQYF. CDR3 in DNA: TGTGCCAGTAGTATAGCGGCAGGTTCCTACGAGCAGTACTTC. The genes are TRBV19 and TRBJ2-7; D gene ambiguous. Germline V gives CDR1 LNHDA, CDR2 SQIVND (reference sequence). The CDR3 consists of 14 residues. Deletions cut 1 base from V and 1 base from J, with 8 bases between.

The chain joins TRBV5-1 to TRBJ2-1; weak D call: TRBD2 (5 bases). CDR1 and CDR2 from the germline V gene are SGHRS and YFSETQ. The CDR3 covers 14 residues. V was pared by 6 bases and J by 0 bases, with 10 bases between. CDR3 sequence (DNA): TGCGCCAGCAACCAGCGGAACTCCTACAATGAGCAGTTCTTC. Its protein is CASNQRNSYNEQFF.

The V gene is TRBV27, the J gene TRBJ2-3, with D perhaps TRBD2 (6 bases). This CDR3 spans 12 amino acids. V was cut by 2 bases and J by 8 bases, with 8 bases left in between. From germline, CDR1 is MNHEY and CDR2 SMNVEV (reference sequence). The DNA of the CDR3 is TGTGCCAGCAGTTTAGGGGGAGGTACGCAGTATTTT. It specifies CASSLGGGTQYF.